The 4 T cell receptor beta chains below come from one sample, sequenced in a study of identical twins. TCRdb ran MiXCR on the 5' RACE reads and lists one entry per CDR3 protein. The sample has about 200,000 distinct CDR3 sequences; less than 9.5% are singletons. Sequencing input: memory (CD45RO+) T cells sorted from blood. The receptors come from a woman between 18 and 29 years old in good health.

This clonotype has ten or more counts. The chain joins TRBV20-1 to TRBJ2-3; perhaps TRBD1 as D (5 bases). The germline V gene encodes CDR1 DFQATT and CDR2 SNEGSKA (reference sequence). This CDR3 contains 12 residues. V lost 5 bases and J lost 4, with 10 bases in between. CDR3 coding DNA: TGCAGTGCTGGGGCTAGTTCAGATACGCAGTATTTT. Protein sequence: CSAGASSDTQYF.

This clonotype showed up just a few times. This rearrangement joins TRBV20-1 to TRBJ2-3, with 7 bases lining up with TRBD2. The CDR3 has 14 residues. Germline assignment: CDR1 DFQATT and CDR2 SNEGSKA (reference sequence). Trimming cost V 0 bases and J 4 bases; bases outside gene matches: 4. The DNA of the CDR3 is TGCAGTGCTAGAGATCGAGGGAGGGCAGATACGCAGTATTTT. Translated: CSARDRGRADTQYF.

The chain joins TRBV5-1 to TRBJ1-1; D perhaps matches TRBD1 (5 bases). This CDR3 spans 14 amino acids. Germline V gives CDR1 SGHRS, CDR2 YFSETQ. V lost 6 bases to trimming and J lost 3 bases, with 15 bases between them. CDR3 sequence reads: CASMQGTGDTEAFF. CDR3 nucleotide sequence: TGCGCCAGCATGCAAGGGACGGGAGACACTGAAGCTTTCTTT.

V and J are TRBV2 and TRBJ2-1; D perhaps matches TRBD2 (5 bases). Germline lookup yields CDR1 SNHLY and CDR2 FYNNEI. V lost 11 bases to trimming and J lost 4 bases, with 15 bases between them. The CDR3 totals 13 residues. CDR3 bases: TGTGCCCTAACCCGGGATGTATACAATGAGCAGTTCTTC. Translating it yields CALTRDVYNEQFF.